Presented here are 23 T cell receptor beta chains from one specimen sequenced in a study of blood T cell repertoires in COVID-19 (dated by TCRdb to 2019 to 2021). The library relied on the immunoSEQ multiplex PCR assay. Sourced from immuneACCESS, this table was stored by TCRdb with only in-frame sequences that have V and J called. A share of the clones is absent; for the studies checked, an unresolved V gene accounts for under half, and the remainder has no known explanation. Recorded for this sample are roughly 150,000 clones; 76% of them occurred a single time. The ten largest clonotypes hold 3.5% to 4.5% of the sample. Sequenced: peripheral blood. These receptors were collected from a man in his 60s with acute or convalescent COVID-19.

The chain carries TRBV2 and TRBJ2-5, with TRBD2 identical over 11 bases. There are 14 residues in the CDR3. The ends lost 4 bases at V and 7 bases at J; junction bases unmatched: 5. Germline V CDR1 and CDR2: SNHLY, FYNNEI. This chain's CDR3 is CASSGASGRTTQYF. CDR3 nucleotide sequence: TGTGCCAGCAGTGGGGCTAGCGGGAGGACGACCCAGTACTTC.

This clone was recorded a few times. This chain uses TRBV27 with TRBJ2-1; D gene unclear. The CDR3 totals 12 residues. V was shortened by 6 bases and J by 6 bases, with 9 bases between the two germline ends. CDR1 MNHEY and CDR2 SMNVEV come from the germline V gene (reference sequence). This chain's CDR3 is CASSFTGNEQFF. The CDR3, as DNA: TGTGCCAGCAGCTTTACCGGCAATGAGCAGTTCTTC.

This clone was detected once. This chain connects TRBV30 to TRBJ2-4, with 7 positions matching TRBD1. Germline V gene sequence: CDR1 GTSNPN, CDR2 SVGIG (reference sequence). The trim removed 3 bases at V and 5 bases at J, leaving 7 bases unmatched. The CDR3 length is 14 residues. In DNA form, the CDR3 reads TGTGCCTGGAGCCACCGGGACAGACAAAACATTCAGTACTTC. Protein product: CAWSHRDRQNIQYF.

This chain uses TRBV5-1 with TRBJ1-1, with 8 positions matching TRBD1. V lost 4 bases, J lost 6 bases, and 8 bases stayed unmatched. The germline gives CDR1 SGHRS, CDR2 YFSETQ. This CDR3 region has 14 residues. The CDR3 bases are TGCGCCAGCAGCATAACCGGGACAGGTCCTGAAGCTTTCTTT. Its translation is CASSITGTGPEAFF.

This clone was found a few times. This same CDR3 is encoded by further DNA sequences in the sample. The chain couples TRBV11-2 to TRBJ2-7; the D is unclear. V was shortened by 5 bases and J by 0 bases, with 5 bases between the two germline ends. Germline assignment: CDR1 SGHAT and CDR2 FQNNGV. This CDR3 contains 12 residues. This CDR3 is CASSPSSYEQYF. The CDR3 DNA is TGTGCCAGCAGCCCCAGCTCCTACGAGCAGTACTTC.

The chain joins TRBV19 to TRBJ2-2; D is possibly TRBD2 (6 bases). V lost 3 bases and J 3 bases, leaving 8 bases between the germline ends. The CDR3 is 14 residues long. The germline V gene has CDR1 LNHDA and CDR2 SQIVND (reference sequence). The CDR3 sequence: CASSIWGDTGELFF. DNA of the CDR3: TGTGCCAGTAGTATCTGGGGGGACACCGGGGAGCTGTTTTTT.

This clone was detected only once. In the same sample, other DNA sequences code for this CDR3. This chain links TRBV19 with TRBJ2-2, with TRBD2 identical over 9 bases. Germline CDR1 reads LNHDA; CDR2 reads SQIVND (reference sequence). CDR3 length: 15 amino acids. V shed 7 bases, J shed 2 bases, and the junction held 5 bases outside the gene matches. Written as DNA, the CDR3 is TGTGCCAGTAAGCCTAGCGGGACTAACACCGGGGAGCTGTTTTTT. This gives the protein CASKPSGTNTGELFF.

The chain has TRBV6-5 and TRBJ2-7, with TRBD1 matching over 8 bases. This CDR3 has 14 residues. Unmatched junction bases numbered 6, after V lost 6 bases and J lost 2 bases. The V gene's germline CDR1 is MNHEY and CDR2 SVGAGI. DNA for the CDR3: TGTGCCAGCAGCGTGACAGGGGTTCCCTACGAGCAGTACTTC. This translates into CASSVTGVPYEQYF.

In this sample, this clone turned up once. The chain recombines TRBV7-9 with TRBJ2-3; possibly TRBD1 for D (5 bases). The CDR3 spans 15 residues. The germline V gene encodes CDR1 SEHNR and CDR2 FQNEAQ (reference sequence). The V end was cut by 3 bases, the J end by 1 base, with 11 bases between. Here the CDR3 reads CASSFGFRGTDTQYF. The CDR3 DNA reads TGTGCCAGCAGCTTCGGGTTCAGGGGCACAGATACGCAGTATTTT.

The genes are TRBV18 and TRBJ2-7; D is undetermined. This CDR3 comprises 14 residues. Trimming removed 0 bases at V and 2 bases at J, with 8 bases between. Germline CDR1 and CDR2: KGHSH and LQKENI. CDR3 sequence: CASSPPQEPYEQYF. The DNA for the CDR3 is TGTGCCAGCTCACCACCGCAAGAGCCCTACGAGCAGTACTTC.

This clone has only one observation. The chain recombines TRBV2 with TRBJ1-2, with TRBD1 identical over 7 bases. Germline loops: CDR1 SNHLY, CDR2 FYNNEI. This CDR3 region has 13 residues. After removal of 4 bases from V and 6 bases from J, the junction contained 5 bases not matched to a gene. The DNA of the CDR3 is TGTGCCAGCAGTGGGTCAGGGGGTAATGGCTACACCTTC. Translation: CASSGSGGNGYTF. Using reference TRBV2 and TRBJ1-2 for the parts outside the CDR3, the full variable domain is EPEVTQTPSHQVTQMGQEVILRCVPISNHLYFYWYRQILGQKVEFLVSFYNNEISEKSEIFDDQFSVERPDGSNFTLKIRSTKLEDSAMYFCASSGSGGNGYTFGSGTRLTVV.

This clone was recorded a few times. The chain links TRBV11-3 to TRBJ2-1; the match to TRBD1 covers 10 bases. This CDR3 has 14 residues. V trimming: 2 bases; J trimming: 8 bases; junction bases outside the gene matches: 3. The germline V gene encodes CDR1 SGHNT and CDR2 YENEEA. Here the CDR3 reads CASSLSGTGDEQFF. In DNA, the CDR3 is TGTGCCAGCAGCTTATCCGGGACAGGGGATGAGCAGTTCTTC. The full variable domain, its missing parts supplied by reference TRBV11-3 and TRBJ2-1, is EAGVVQSPRYKIIEKKQPVAFWCNPISGHNTLYWYLQNLGQGPELLIRYENEEAVDDSQLPKDRFSAERLKGVDSTLKIQPAELGDSAVYLCASSLSGTGDEQFFGPGTRLTVL.

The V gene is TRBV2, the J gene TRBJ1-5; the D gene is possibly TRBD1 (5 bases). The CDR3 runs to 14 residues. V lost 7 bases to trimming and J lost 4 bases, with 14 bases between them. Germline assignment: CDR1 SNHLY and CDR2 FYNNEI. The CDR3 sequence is CASTVNRRNQPQHF. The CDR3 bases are TGTGCCAGCACGGTGAACAGGCGGAATCAGCCCCAGCATTTT.

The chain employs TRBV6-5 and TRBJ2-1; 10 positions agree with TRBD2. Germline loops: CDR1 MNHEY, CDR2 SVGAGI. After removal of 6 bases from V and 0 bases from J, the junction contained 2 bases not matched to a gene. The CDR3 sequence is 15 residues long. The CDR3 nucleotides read TGTGCCAGCAGCGCTAGCGGGAGCTCCTACAATGAGCAGTTCTTC. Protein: CASSASGSSYNEQFF.

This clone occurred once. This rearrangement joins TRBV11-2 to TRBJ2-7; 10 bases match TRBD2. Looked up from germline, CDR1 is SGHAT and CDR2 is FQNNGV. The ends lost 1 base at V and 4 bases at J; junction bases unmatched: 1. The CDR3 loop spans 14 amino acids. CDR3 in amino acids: CASSLGGLAYEQYF. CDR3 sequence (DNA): TGTGCCAGCAGCTTAGGGGGACTAGCGTACGAGCAGTACTTC.

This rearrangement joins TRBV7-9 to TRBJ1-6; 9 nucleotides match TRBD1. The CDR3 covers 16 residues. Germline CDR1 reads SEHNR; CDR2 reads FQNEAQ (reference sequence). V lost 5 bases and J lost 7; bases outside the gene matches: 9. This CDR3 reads CASSHQQGARNSPLHF. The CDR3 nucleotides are TGTGCCAGCAGCCATCAACAGGGGGCTCGAAATTCACCCCTCCACTTT.

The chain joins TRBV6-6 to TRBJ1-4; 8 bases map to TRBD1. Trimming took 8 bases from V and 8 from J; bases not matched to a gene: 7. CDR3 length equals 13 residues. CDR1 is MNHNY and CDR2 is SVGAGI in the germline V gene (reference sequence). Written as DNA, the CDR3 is TGTGCCAGCCGTGACAGGGGAAGCGAAAAACTGTTTTTT. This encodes CASRDRGSEKLFF.

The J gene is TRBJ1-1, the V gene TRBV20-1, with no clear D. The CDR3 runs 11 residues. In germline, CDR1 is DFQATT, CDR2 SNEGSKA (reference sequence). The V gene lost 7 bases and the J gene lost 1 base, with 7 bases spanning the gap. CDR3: CSGAENTEAFF. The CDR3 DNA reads TGCAGTGGTGCAGAGAACACTGAAGCTTTCTTT.

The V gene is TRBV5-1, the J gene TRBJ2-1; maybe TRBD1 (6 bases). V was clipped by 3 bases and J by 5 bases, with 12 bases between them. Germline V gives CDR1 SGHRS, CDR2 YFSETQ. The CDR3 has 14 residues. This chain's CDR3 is CASSSTGGNNEQFF. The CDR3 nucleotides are TGCGCCAGCAGCTCGACAGGTGGGAACAATGAGCAGTTCTTC.

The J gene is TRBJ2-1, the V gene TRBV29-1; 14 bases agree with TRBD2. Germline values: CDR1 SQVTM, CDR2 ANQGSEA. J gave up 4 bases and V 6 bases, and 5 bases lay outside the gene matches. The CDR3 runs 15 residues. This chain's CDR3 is CSVETSGRGYNEQFF. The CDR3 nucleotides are TGCAGCGTCGAGACTAGCGGGAGGGGATACAATGAGCAGTTCTTC.

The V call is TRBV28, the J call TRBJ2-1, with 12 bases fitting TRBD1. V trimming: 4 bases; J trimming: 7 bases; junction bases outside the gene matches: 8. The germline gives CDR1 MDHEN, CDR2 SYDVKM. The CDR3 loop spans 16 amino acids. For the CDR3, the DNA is TGTGCCAGCAGTTCGGGACAGGGGGCGCTCAATAATGAGCAGTTCTTC. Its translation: CASSSGQGALNNEQFF.

CDR3: CASSLAGGQPYEQYF. As DNA, the CDR3 is TGTGCCAGCAGCTTAGCGGGGGGACAGCCCTACGAGCAGTACTTC. The V call is TRBV7-9, the J call TRBJ2-7; tentatively, D is TRBD1 (7 bases). The germline V gene encodes CDR1 SEHNR and CDR2 FQNEAQ (reference sequence). The V gene lost 0 bases and the J gene lost 2 bases, with 11 bases spanning the gap. CDR3 length equals 15 residues.

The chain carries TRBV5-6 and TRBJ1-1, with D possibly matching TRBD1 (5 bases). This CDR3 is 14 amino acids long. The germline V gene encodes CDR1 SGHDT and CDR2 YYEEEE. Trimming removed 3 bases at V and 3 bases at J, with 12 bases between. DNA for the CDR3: TGTGCCAGCAGCTCCCTACGGGGGTACACTGAAGCTTTCTTT. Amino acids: CASSSLRGYTEAFF.